Here is one T cell receptor (beta chain) with its context. Its antigen specificity is not known. Per-base qualities were not stored, and no clone one base away is much larger. The data belong to a study of blood T cell repertoires in COVID-19 (dated by TCRdb to 2018 to 2020). About the study as a whole: Collaborator samples came from the United States, Italy and Spain and covered acute and convalescent phases of COVID-19. The material from the prospective study consisted of cDNA or gDNA derived from T cells, B-cell-depleted T cells, or PBMCs. The dataset comprised deeply sampled blood TCRbeta repertoires from subjects exposed to, actively infected with, or recovered from COVID-19. A freely available public database, intended as a resource for researchers studying the immune response to SARS-CoV-2, is where the repertoires were released. The samples were drawn from two sources: the first 160 participants of the ongoing ImmuneRACE study, and fewer than 1,500 subjects contributed by 6 global collaborators. The sample metadata nearly always contained a de-identified subject ID, COVID-19 status, age in years and sex. Where available, HLA class I and class II types were taken from metadata supplied by the sample provider and were not determined by assay-based typing.

Samples from volunteer blood donors who had recovered from COVID-19 were contributed by a second Seattle source. Whole blood was collected in K2EDTA tubes by collaborating institutions according to the institutions' own protocols. For TCRbeta analysis, collaborators shipped samples in one of three forms: frozen whole blood, isolated PBMCs, or DNA extracted from either of those sample types. Sequences SGHRS (CDR1) and YFSETQ (CDR2) are obtained from the germline V gene. The CDR3 goes from the cysteine to the phenylalanine over 14 residues. The retained sequence is limited to the CDR3, 42 bases, with the frame set at the first base. V has 5 bases trimmed and J has 8 bases trimmed; junction bases matching no gene number 5. The immunoSEQ Assay, a bias-controlled multiplex PCR, was used to amplify TCRbeta CDR3 regions from genomic DNA. For the original study's pipeline: The number of nucleated cells in each sample was estimated by amplification of reference gene primers within the assay. To quantify the absolute abundance of each unique TCRbeta CDR3 rearrangement, sequence reads were collapsed and filtered. For each sample, productive Simpson clonality was calculated as the square root of Simpson's diversity index over productive rearrangements. Drawn from immuneACCESS, this table holds only the in-frame rearrangements with V and J called that TCRdb kept. Clones are partly lost; checked studies trace under half to an unresolved V gene and leave the rest unexplained. The V and J calls and the clone size are those of that table, but D and trimming were determined from the DNA. The sample data list 240,000 or so clones, and around 81% of these were observed just once. The top ten hold around 2% of the sample.

Overall results and qualifications from the work: How much clinical and demographic metadata was included differed by source and by participant, and the metadata was provided uncurated.

This receptor was taken from a man aged 25 to 40 who had recovered from COVID-19. Sequencing input: peripheral blood. This chain is built from TRBV5-1 and TRBJ1-4; 11 central nucleotides agree with TRBD1. The CDR3 amino acid sequence is: CASRTGQGGEKLFF. The DNA reads TGCGCCAGCAGAACGGGACAGGGGGGCGAAAAACTGTTTTTT.